This T cell receptor beta chain was obtained from a study of T cell repertoires in cytomegalovirus infection. Background on the study: CMV epitopes, recently identified HLA-C-restricted and well-studied HLA-B-restricted, were used. Based on public TCR beta signatures, there were indications of CMV infection and of a matching HLA type. Study outcomes and limitations: The study found HLA-C-restricted CMV-specific TCR beta clonotypes dominating the ex vivo response.

TCRdb redid the calling of the reads with MiXCR, one entry per CDR3 protein. There are about a million distinct CDR3 sequences in the sample; roughly a third occur only once, and under 15% lies in the top ten. The V and J ends lost 4 bases and 5 bases respectively, with 17 bases between them. This CDR3 is 15 amino acids long. Germline values: CDR1 SGHTA, CDR2 FQGTGA. Remarks on this clonotype: The antigen remains undetermined.

The clonotype originates from a human donor in good health (CMV status not recorded). Some clones in this sample may be carry-over from other donors' samples. This sequence joins TRBV7-3 and TRBJ2-5; TRBD2 might be the D (6 bases). The input for sequencing was cultured CD8+ T cells from PBMCs, taken from culture after CMV antigen stimulation. The CDR3 reads CASSSVGGVLETQYF. In DNA form, the CDR3 reads TGTGCCAGCAGCTCGGTAGGCGGGGTGTTGGAGACCCAGTACTTC.